The text below deals with one T cell receptor (beta chain). Its matching antigen is unknown. Within Nashville, Tennessee resided all donors, each a Caucasian adult. CD4+ cell separation produced CD45RA+ naive and CD45RA-negative memory subsets. The table came from immunoSEQ multiplex PCR; TCRdb's copy has only in-frame clones and leaves some out. Of about 2.3 million clones in the sample, over 90% were seen once. The data were taken from a study of shared clonotypes between healthy human individuals. Study results and caveats: Sorted-subset sequencing, rarefaction showed, was incomplete despite large depth.

This CDR3 spans 13 amino acids. CDR1 MDHEN and CDR2 SYDVKM come from the germline V gene. V was shortened by 2 bases and J by 8 bases, with 12 bases between the two germline ends. The material sequenced was naive CD4+ T cells from PBMCs. Subset of the sample: CD45RA+ positively selected. The chain links TRBV28 to TRBJ1-2; D perhaps matches TRBD1 (5 bases). The TCR originated in a man aged 18 to 29 in good health. Some clones in this sample may be carry-over from other donors' samples. CDR3 region: CASSLGGWRGYTF. Here the CDR3 DNA reads TGTGCCAGCAGTTTAGGGGGTTGGAGAGGCTACACCTTC.